The 8 T cell receptor beta chains in this list originate from one sample, sequenced in a study of blood T cell repertoires in COVID-19. Generated by immunoSEQ multiplex PCR, the TCRdb table keeps only in-frame clones and is missing some. The sample holds about 340,000 clones, approximately 90% seen once. The source material was peripheral blood. The receptor source for this set is a woman aged 18 to 35 who had recovered from COVID-19.

CDR3 in DNA: TGTGCCAGCAGCTTAAGGCTAGTACCAGATACGCAGTATTTT. Its protein is CASSLRLVPDTQYF. This chain joins TRBV11-3 and TRBJ2-3, with D unclear. V shed 2 bases and J shed 4 bases, with 10 bases lying between them. The CDR3 is 14 residues long. Germline loops: CDR1 SGHNT, CDR2 YENEEA.

J is TRBJ2-6 and V is TRBV4-3, with D hard to call. Germline CDR1 and CDR2: LGHNA and YSLEER. The CDR3 is made up of 18 amino acids. Trimming stripped 1 base from V and 0 bases from J, with 13 bases between. The DNA for the CDR3 is TGCGCCAGCAGCCAAGTGTTACTGAAGAGCTCTGGGGCCAACGTCCTGACTTTC. Its protein is CASSQVLLKSSGANVLTF.

The chain carries TRBV11-3 and TRBJ2-7, with 7 bases lining up with TRBD1. This CDR3 region has 13 residues. V was pared by 6 bases and J by 3 bases, with 5 bases of the junction left unmatched. Germline V gene data show CDR1 as SGHNT and CDR2 as YENEEA. The CDR3 nucleotides read TGTGCCAGCAGACGACAGGGAAGCTACGAGCAGTACGTC. It codes for CASRRQGSYEQYV.

The V call is TRBV29-1, the J call TRBJ1-1, with a tentative D call TRBD1 (6 bases). Trimming stripped 7 bases from V and 4 bases from J, with 13 bases between. CDR1 is SQVTM and CDR2 is ANQGSEA in the germline V gene. The CDR3 consists of 12 residues. The chain's CDR3 is CSGETGPTEAFF. As DNA, the CDR3 is TGCAGCGGGGAGACAGGCCCCACTGAAGCTTTCTTT.

The V gene is TRBV2, the J gene TRBJ2-4; maybe TRBD1 (5 bases). Trimming cost V 5 bases and J 12 bases, with 17 bases left between them. The germline CDR1 and CDR2 sequences are SNHLY and FYNNEI. The CDR3 sequence is 13 residues long. The DNA for the CDR3 is TGTGCCAGCAGTAGCGCCCCAGGGTTGGATCAGTACTTC. Amino acids: CASSSAPGLDQYF.

The rearrangement uses TRBV3-1 (or the pseudogene TRBV3-2) and TRBJ1-5; D is ambiguous. The germline V gene has CDR1 LGHDT and CDR2 YNNKEL (reference sequence). CDR3 size: 13 residues. V was cut by 7 bases and J by 6 bases, with 13 bases left in between. The CDR3 DNA is TGTGCCAGCACTCTTCAGGCCGGTCAGCCCCAGCATTTT. This translates into CASTLQAGQPQHF.

This chain joins TRBV19 and TRBJ2-7; a weak D match, TRBD2 (6 bases). V lost 3 bases, J lost 4 bases, and 7 bases lay in between. The CDR3 is 12 amino acids. CDR1 and CDR2 (germline): LNHDA, SQIVND (reference sequence). CDR3 sequence: CASSIGGYEQYV. CDR3 sequence (DNA): TGTGCCAGTAGTATCGGGGGATACGAGCAGTACGTC.

The gene calls are TRBV24-1 and TRBJ1-1, with D perhaps matching TRBD1 (5 bases). V dropped 3 bases and J dropped 8 bases, with 15 bases sitting between them. The length of the CDR3 is 14 residues. Germline lookup yields CDR1 KGHDR and CDR2 SFDVKD. The CDR3 DNA reads TGTGCCACCAGTGATCCAACCGGGACTGACGAAGCTTTCTTT. This gives the protein CATSDPTGTDEAFF.